Given below is one T cell receptor (beta chain) in context. CDR1 is SGHRS and CDR2 is YFSETQ in the germline V gene. This CDR3 contains 15 residues. Trimming pared 0 bases from V and 2 bases from J, leaving 10 bases between. MiXCR, applied by TCRdb to the 5' RACE reads, yields one record per CDR3 protein. The table has hundreds of thousands of distinct CDR3 sequences, 20% to 25% seen once; the top ten hold roughly 8.7%. The data stem from a study of T-cell memory formation after mild COVID-19. Sequencing used PBMCs or a T cell subset sorted from them (not recorded which). The clonotype comes from an adult woman who had mild COVID-19 (a few samples of this study predate the infection). Cell type and time point are not known. This chain uses TRBV5-1 with TRBJ2-3; D gene ambiguous. CDR3 sequence: CASSLEPFNTDTQYF. As DNA, the CDR3 is TGCGCCAGCAGCTTGGAGCCATTTAACACAGATACGCAGTATTTT.